This T cell receptor beta chain is drawn from a study of identical twins. V was clipped by 2 bases and J by 5 bases, with 7 bases between them. CDR3 length: 12 amino acids. Germline V gives CDR1 SEHNR, CDR2 FQNEAQ (reference sequence). TCRdb used MiXCR to reprocess the 5' RACE reads, holding one entry per CDR3 protein. The sample carries roughly 750,000 distinct CDR3 sequences, 21% recorded once. This sample also appeared in a second study, on T cells expressing NK-cell markers.

Source material: PBMCs. The clonotype was recovered from a woman under 30 in good health. The gene calls are TRBV7-9 and TRBJ2-7; D is undetermined. CDR3 sequence (DNA): TGTGCCAGCAGCTTAACGGTGGACGAGCAGTACTTC. It is translated as CASSLTVDEQYF.